These 30 T cell receptor beta chains share one sample of origin, sequenced in a study of Siglec-9 on CD8 T cells in melanoma. Measured with immunoSEQ multiplex PCR; TCRdb has only the in-frame clones, and not every one. The table shows over 30,000 clones, with 80% to 85% occurring only once. Input material: Siglec-9- CD8+ T cells sorted from blood. These receptors all come from a human donor in good health.

The V gene is TRBV7-9, the J gene TRBJ2-2, with 7 bases fitting TRBD2. The CDR3 is 15 amino acids. Germline CDR1 reads SEHNR; CDR2 reads FQNEAQ (reference sequence). The J segment lost 5 bases and the V segment lost 1 base, leaving 4 bases of the junction unmatched. The CDR3 spells CASSLGLLATGELFF. The CDR3 DNA follows: TGTGCCAGCAGCTTAGGATTACTAGCGACCGGGGAGCTGTTTTTT.

The V and J genes are TRBV11-2 and TRBJ2-7; 7 nucleotides line up with TRBD1. The length of the CDR3 is 13 residues. The germline V gene has CDR1 SGHAT and CDR2 FQNNGV. V shed 5 bases and J 2 bases; nucleotides not matched to a gene: 3. The CDR3 DNA follows: TGTGCCAGCAGCACTGGGACAGCCTACGAGCAGTACTTC. This gives the protein CASSTGTAYEQYF.

The V and J genes are TRBV28 and TRBJ2-4; D assignment may be TRBD1 or TRBD2 (7 bases each). The CDR3 extends over 17 amino acids. The germline gives CDR1 MDHEN, CDR2 SYDVKM. Between the trimmed V and J ends, which lost 5 bases and 3 bases, there was a span of 20 bases. CDR3: CASSPQGRGRVKNIQYF. The CDR3 region has the DNA TGTGCCAGCAGTCCCCAGGGGAGGGGGCGAGTCAAAAACATTCAGTACTTC.

The V gene is TRBV27, the J gene TRBJ1-2; 7 bases map to TRBD1. The germline gives CDR1 MNHEY, CDR2 SMNVEV (reference sequence). With V trimmed by 5 bases and J by 8 bases, 8 bases remained unmatched. This CDR3 is 13 amino acids long. CDR3 coding DNA: TGTGCCAGCAGTCGTCGACAGGGAAGAGGCTACACCTTC. Translating gives CASSRRQGRGYTF.

This clone was counted a few times. V and J are TRBV7-3 and TRBJ1-1; D is ambiguous. Deletions cut 5 bases from V and 4 bases from J, with 11 bases between. CDR1 is SGHTA, CDR2 FQGTGA, per germline. The CDR3 totals 13 residues. CDR3 sequence: CASSPGWGTEAFF. CDR3 in DNA: TGTGCCAGCAGCCCTGGCTGGGGCACTGAAGCTTTCTTT.

The gene calls are TRBV11-3 and TRBJ2-1; TRBD2 matches at 8 bases. Germline-derived CDR1 and CDR2 are SGHNT and YENEEA. This CDR3 spans 19 amino acids. Trimming took 5 bases from V and 1 from J; bases not matched to a gene: 16. In DNA form, the CDR3 reads TGTGCCAGCAGCCTTAAGCGGGAGCAACCGAAGGGGTCCTACAATGAGCAGTTCTTC. It encodes CASSLKREQPKGSYNEQFF.

The chain joins TRBV6-1 to TRBJ2-7, with D unclear. There are 12 residues in the CDR3. Trimming removed 3 bases at V and 4 bases at J, with 7 bases between. CDR1 MNHNS and CDR2 SASEGT come from the germline V gene. The chain's CDR3 is CASSDDGYEQYF. CDR3 in DNA: TGTGCCAGCAGTGACGACGGTTACGAGCAGTACTTC.

J is TRBJ2-6 and V is TRBV21-1; the D call in the table, TRBD1, was not verified against the DNA. TRBV21-1 is a documented pseudogene. This CDR3 is built from 17 residues. The CDR3 reads CASITGQGKERANVLTF. CDR3 in DNA: TGTGCCAGCATTACCGGACAGGGAAAAGAAAGGGCCAACGTCCTGACTTTC.

The gene calls are TRBV27 and TRBJ1-1; unclear D gene. Germline V gene lookup returns CDR1 MNHEY and CDR2 SMNVEV (reference sequence). Trimming cost V 1 base and J 5 bases, with 8 bases left between them. The CDR3 length is 13 residues. In DNA, the CDR3 is TGTGCCAGCAGTTTATTCCCGGGGACTGAAGCTTTCTTT. This encodes CASSLFPGTEAFF.

V usage is TRBV7-9 and J usage is TRBJ2-2, with 13 nucleotides matching TRBD2. The CDR3 extends over 19 amino acids. The trim removed 4 bases at V and 2 bases at J, leaving 10 bases unmatched. Germline lookup yields CDR1 SEHNR and CDR2 FQNEAQ (reference sequence). CDR3 DNA sequence: TGTGCCAGCAGCTCACCCCATGGACTAGCGGGAGTCAACACCGGGGAGCTGTTTTTT. This translates into CASSSPHGLAGVNTGELFF.

The rearrangement uses TRBV2 and TRBJ1-4; 10 nucleotides line up with TRBD1. V was clipped by 9 bases and J by 6 bases; unmatched bases: 4. Germline values: CDR1 SNHLY, CDR2 FYNNEI. CDR3 size: 13 residues. CDR3 nucleotides: TGTGCCAGTACCGGGACAGGGGATGAAAAACTGTTTTTT. This codes for CASTGTGDEKLFF.

This clone has just one count. This chain joins TRBV28 and TRBJ1-1; D perhaps matches TRBD1 (5 bases). CDR1 and CDR2 from the germline V gene are MDHEN and SYDVKM. Trimming stripped 5 bases from V and 5 bases from J, with 15 bases between. This CDR3 region has 14 residues. CDR3: CASSPVSGKTEAFF. The CDR3 DNA reads as TGTGCCAGCAGTCCTGTATCAGGGAAGACTGAAGCTTTCTTT.

The chain's CDR3 is CASSLTPEQGSNEQFF. The CDR3 nucleotides are TGTGCCAGCAGCTTAACGCCCGAGCAGGGATCCAATGAGCAGTTCTTC. The chain employs TRBV7-3 and TRBJ2-1; D possibly corresponds to TRBD1 (5 bases). The CDR3 runs 16 residues. Trimming stripped 0 bases from V and 6 bases from J, with 15 bases between. CDR1 and CDR2 from the germline V gene are SGHTA and FQGTGA. Complete variable domain (other parts from reference TRBV7-3 and TRBJ2-1): GAGVSQTPSNKVTEKGKYVELRCDPISGHTALYWYRQSLGQGPEFLIYFQGTGAADDSGLPNDRFFAVRPEGSVSTLKIQRTERGDSAVYLCASSLTPEQGSNEQFFGPGTRLTVL.

The chain couples TRBV4-1 to TRBJ1-5, with D possibly being TRBD1 (5 bases). The CDR3 has 15 amino acids. Trimming took off 1 base at V and 2 bases at J, with 9 bases between the two ends. CDR1 is MGHRA and CDR2 is YSYEKL in the germline V gene. The CDR3 nucleotides read TGCGCCAGCAGCCAAGCTCAGGGTGGCAATCAGCCCCAGCATTTT. This gives the protein CASSQAQGGNQPQHF.

The rearrangement uses TRBV6-5 and TRBJ1-3; 10 bases agree with TRBD1. Germline CDR1 and CDR2: MNHEY and SVGAGI. The CDR3 extends over 15 amino acids. V lost 5 bases, J lost 3 bases, and 4 bases stayed unmatched. CDR3 residues: CASSAGTGVGNTIYF. In DNA form, the CDR3 reads TGTGCCAGCAGTGCGGGGACAGGGGTTGGAAACACCATATATTTT.

V gene TRBV25-1 combines with J gene TRBJ2-1, with TRBD1 matching over 9 bases. The germline CDR1 and CDR2 sequences are MGHDK and SYGVNS. CDR3 length: 18 residues. The V and J ends lost 4 bases and 2 bases, in that order; junction bases with no gene match: 12. CDR3 loop: CASSGDIRDRVPYNEQFF. CDR3 DNA sequence: TGTGCCAGCAGTGGGGATATACGGGACAGGGTTCCCTACAATGAGCAGTTCTTC.

This clone was seen a single time. The genes are TRBV15 and TRBJ2-2; D gene unclear. In germline, CDR1 is LNHNV, CDR2 YYDKDF (reference sequence). CDR3 length: 14 amino acids. Between the trimmed V and J ends, which lost 1 base and 0 bases, there was a span of 3 bases. CDR3 sequence: CATSRVPNTGELFF. The CDR3 DNA follows: TGTGCCACCAGCAGAGTCCCGAACACCGGGGAGCTGTTTTTT.

A single count supports this clone. This chain connects TRBV7-9 to TRBJ2-5; D remains ambiguous. Germline values: CDR1 SEHNR, CDR2 FQNEAQ (reference sequence). The CDR3 runs 13 residues. V lost 5 bases, J lost 5 bases, and 12 bases lay in between. In DNA, the CDR3 is TGTGCCAGCAGCCCCTCAGGAGCGGAGACCCAGTACTTC. It translates to CASSPSGAETQYF. Complete variable domain (other parts from reference TRBV7-9 and TRBJ2-5): DTGVSQNPRHKITKRGQNVTFRCDPISEHNRLYWYRQTLGQGPEFLTYFQNEAQLEKSRLLSDRFSAERPKGSFSTLEIQRTEQGDSAMYLCASSPSGAETQYFGPGTRLLVL.

The rearrangement uses TRBV19 and TRBJ2-1; D remains ambiguous. The length of the CDR3 is 13 residues. V gave up 6 bases and J gave up 0 bases, with 6 bases separating them. Germline-derived CDR1 and CDR2 are LNHDA and SQIVND (reference sequence). The CDR3 DNA sequence: TGTGCCAGTAGCATCGGCTCCTACAATGAGCAGTTCTTC. Amino acid sequence: CASSIGSYNEQFF.

The rearrangement uses TRBV30 and TRBJ2-3; D remains unclear. V shed 5 bases and J shed 5 bases, with 11 bases lying between them. The CDR3 is 12 residues long. In germline, CDR1 is GTSNPN, CDR2 SVGIG (reference sequence). DNA for the CDR3: TGTGCCTGGGGCCAATCGGGAGATACGCAGTATTTT. Amino acids: CAWGQSGDTQYF. The whole variable domain, remainder taken from reference TRBV30 and TRBJ2-3, is SQTIHQWPATLVQPVGSPLSLECTVEGTSNPNLYWYRQAAGRGLQLLFYSVGIGQISSEVPQNLSASRPQDRQFILSSKKLLLSDSGFYLCAWGQSGDTQYFGPGTRLTVL.

This chain links TRBV12-1 with TRBJ2-3; the listed D gene, TRBD2, was not tested against the DNA. TRBV12-1 is a pseudogene segment. There are 16 residues in the CDR3. This CDR3 is CASSPVAGVNTDTQYF. The CDR3 DNA reads TGTGCCAGCAGCCCGGTAGCGGGGGTGAACACAGATACGCAGTATTTT.

J is TRBJ2-2 and V is TRBV13; TRBD1 matches at 8 bases. V was clipped by 5 bases and J by 7 bases; unmatched bases: 9. Germline CDR1 PRHDT, CDR2 FYEKMQ (reference sequence). CDR3 length: 15 amino acids. The CDR3 DNA reads TGTGCCAGCAGCGTCGCACAGGGGGTGGTCGGGGAGCTGTTTTTT. Translating gives CASSVAQGVVGELFF.

V and J are TRBV9 and TRBJ2-1; D not certain. CDR1 and CDR2 from the germline V gene are SGDLS and YYNGEE. CDR3 length: 14 amino acids. V was cut by 0 bases and J by 7 bases, with 11 bases left in between. CDR3 sequence: CASSVGPLGNEQFF. CDR3 DNA sequence: TGTGCCAGCAGCGTAGGCCCTCTCGGGAATGAGCAGTTCTTC.

The gene calls are TRBV11-3 and TRBJ2-7; a possible D gene is TRBD2 (6 bases). CDR3 length: 15 amino acids. The ends were cut back, 5 bases at V and 3 bases at J, with 17 bases in the middle. Germline loops: CDR1 SGHNT, CDR2 YENEEA. CDR3 loop: CASSRSYGGSYEQYF. CDR3 DNA sequence: TGTGCCAGCAGCCGAAGTTATGGGGGGAGCTACGAGCAGTACTTC.

The chain combines TRBV28 with TRBJ2-7; possible D gene TRBD2, 6 bases. V was trimmed by 3 bases and J by 5 bases, leaving 23 bases between them. The CDR3 loop spans 17 amino acids. Germline CDR1 MDHEN, CDR2 SYDVKM. The CDR3 region is CASSFLTTTEGRHEQYF. The CDR3 DNA reads TGTGCCAGCAGTTTTCTCACTACCACGGAGGGCCGACACGAGCAGTACTTC. Complete variable domain (other parts from reference TRBV28 and TRBJ2-7): DVKVTQSSRYLVKRTGEKVFLECVQDMDHENMFWYRQDPGLGLRLIYFSYDVKMKEKGDIPEGYSVSREKKERFSLILESASTNQTSMYLCASSFLTTTEGRHEQYFGPGTRLTVT.

This chain links TRBV23-1 with TRBJ1-6, with D possibly matching TRBD1 (5 bases). TRBV23-1 is flagged as an ORF with uncertain function. CDR3 size: 15 residues. V lost 2 bases and J 10 bases, leaving 15 bases between the germline ends. The CDR3 sequence is CASSQVMGLVSPLHF. CDR3 DNA sequence: TGCGCCAGCAGTCAAGTTATGGGGCTAGTCTCACCCCTCCACTTT.

The rearrangement uses TRBV5-1 and TRBJ2-3; tentative D call: TRBD2 (5 bases). The CDR3 runs 17 residues. Per the germline V gene, CDR1 is SGHRS and CDR2 is YFSETQ. V was shortened by 4 bases and J by 0 bases, with 18 bases between the two germline ends. The CDR3 here is CASSPTLVGASTDTQYF. The CDR3 nucleotides are TGCGCCAGCAGCCCAACCCTCGTGGGAGCTAGCACAGATACGCAGTATTTT. The whole variable domain, filled in from reference TRBV5-1 and TRBJ2-3, reads KAGVTQTPRYLIKTRGQQVTLSCSPISGHRSVSWYQQTPGQGLQFLFEYFSETQRNKGNFPGRFSGRQFSNSRSEMNVSTLELGDSALYLCASSPTLVGASTDTQYFGPGTRLTVL.

The CDR3 nucleotides are TGCGCCAGCAGCCAAGCAGGGGGGGACCCTAACACTGAAGCTTTCTTT. Encoded protein: CASSQAGGDPNTEAFF. The rearrangement links TRBV4-1 to TRBJ1-1, with TRBD1 matching 7 bases. This CDR3 comprises 16 residues. Germline CDR1 is MGHRA and CDR2 is YSYEKL. After removal of 1 base from V and 2 bases from J, the junction contained 7 bases not matched to a gene.

The chain couples TRBV7-8 to TRBJ2-7; D may be TRBD2 (6 bases). The germline V gene encodes CDR1 SGHVS and CDR2 FQNEAQ. Trimming pared 8 bases from V and 4 bases from J, leaving 24 bases between. The CDR3 sequence is 16 residues long. CDR3 region: CASQREVGSYGYEQYF. In DNA form, the CDR3 reads TGTGCCAGCCAAAGGGAGGTAGGCAGCTACGGGTACGAGCAGTACTTC.

In DNA form, the CDR3 reads TGTGCCAGCAGCGAAGACAGGGGTAATGAAAAACTGTTTTTT. Amino acids: CASSEDRGNEKLFF. V gene TRBV9 combines with J gene TRBJ1-4, with 8 bases matching TRBD1. The ends lost 3 bases at V and 4 bases at J; junction bases unmatched: 2. CDR3 length: 14 amino acids. In germline, CDR1 is SGDLS, CDR2 YYNGEE.